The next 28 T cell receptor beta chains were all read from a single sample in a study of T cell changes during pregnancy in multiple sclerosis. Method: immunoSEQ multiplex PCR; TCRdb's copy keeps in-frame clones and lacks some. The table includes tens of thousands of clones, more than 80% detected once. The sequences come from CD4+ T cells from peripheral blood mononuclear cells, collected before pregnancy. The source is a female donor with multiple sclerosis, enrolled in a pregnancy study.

Here the CDR3 reads CSAGDWDEQYF. The DNA for the CDR3 is TGCAGTGCCGGGGACTGGGACGAGCAGTACTTC. The chain recombines TRBV20-1 with TRBJ2-5; a possible D gene is TRBD2 (6 bases). Near its end, the DNA agrees better with TRBJ2-7, so the J call may be wrong. CDR3 length: 11 residues. Germline V lookup: CDR1 DFQATT, CDR2 SNEGSKA (reference sequence).

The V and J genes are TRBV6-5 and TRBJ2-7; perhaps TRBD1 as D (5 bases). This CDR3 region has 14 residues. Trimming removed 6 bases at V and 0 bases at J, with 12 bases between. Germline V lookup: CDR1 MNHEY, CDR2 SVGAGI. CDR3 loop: CASSLQVNSYEQYF. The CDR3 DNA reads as TGTGCCAGCAGCCTACAGGTAAACTCCTACGAGCAGTACTTC.

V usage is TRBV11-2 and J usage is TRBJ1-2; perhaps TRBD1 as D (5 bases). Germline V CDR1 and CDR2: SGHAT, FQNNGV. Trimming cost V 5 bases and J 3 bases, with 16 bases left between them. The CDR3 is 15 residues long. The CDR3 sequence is CASSRAGGRDYGYTF. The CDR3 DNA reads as TGTGCCAGCAGCCGAGCCGGGGGTCGGGACTATGGCTACACCTTC.

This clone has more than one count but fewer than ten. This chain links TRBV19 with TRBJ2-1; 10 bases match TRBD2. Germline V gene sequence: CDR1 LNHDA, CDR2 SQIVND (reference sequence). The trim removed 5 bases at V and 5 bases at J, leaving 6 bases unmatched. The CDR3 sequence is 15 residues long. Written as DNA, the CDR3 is TGTGCCAGTAGTTTTGGGACTAGCGCCAACAATGAGCAGTTCTTC. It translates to CASSFGTSANNEQFF.

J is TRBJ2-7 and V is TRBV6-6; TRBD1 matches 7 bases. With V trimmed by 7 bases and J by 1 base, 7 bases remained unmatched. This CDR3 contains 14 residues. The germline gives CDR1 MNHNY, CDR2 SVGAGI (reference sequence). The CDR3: CASKTRTGSYEQYF. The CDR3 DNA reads TGTGCCAGCAAAACCCGGACAGGATCCTACGAGCAGTACTTC.

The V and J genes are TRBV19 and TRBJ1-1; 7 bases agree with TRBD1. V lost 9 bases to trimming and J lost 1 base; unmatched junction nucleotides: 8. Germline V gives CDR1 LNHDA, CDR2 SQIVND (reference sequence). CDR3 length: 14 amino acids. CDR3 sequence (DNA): TGTGCCAGCCGTTTTGGGACAGAGAACACTGAAGCTTTCTTT. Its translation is CASRFGTENTEAFF.

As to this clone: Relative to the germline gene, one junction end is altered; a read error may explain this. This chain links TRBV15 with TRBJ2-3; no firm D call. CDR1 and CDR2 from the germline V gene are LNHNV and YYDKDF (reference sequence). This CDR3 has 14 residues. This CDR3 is CATSREGSIDTQYF. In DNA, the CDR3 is TGTGCCACCAGCAGAGAAGGTAGCATAGATACGCAGTATTTT.

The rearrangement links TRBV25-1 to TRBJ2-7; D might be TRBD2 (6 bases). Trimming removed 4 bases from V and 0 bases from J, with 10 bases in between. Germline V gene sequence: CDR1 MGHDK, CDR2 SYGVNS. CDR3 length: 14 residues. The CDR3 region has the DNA TGTGCCAGCAGTGTAGAAGCGGGCTCCTACGAGCAGTACTTC. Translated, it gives CASSVEAGSYEQYF.

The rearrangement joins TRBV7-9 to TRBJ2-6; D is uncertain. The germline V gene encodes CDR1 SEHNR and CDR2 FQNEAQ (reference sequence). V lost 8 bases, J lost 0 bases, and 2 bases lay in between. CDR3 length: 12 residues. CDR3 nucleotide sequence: TGTGCCAGCTACTCTGGGGCCAACGTCCTGACTTTC. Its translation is CASYSGANVLTF.

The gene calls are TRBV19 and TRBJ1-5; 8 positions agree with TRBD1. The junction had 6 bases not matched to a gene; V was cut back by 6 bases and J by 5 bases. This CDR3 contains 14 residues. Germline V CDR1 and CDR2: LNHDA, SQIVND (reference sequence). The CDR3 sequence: CASRPGTGYQPQHF. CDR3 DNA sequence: TGTGCCAGTAGACCCGGGACAGGCTATCAGCCCCAGCATTTT. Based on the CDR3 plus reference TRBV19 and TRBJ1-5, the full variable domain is DGGITQSPKYLFRKEGQNVTLSCEQNLNHDAMYWYRQDPGQGLRLIYYSQIVNDFQKGDIAEGYSVSREKKESFPLTVTSAQKNPTAFYLCASRPGTGYQPQHFGDGTRLSIL.

CDR3 sequence (DNA): TGTGCCAGCAGCCGAGAGGACACGAACTCTGGAAACACCATATATTTT. It yields the protein CASSREDTNSGNTIYF. The rearrangement uses TRBV4-2 and TRBJ1-3; possible D gene TRBD1, 5 bases. V lost 4 bases to trimming and J lost 0 bases, with 13 bases between them. In germline, CDR1 is LGHNA, CDR2 YNFKEQ. This CDR3 comprises 16 residues.

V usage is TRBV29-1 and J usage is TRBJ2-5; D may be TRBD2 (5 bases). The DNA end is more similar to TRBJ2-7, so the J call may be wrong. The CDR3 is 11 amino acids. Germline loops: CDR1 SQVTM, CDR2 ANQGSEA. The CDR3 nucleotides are TGCAGCGTCCGGGATAACTACGAGCAGTACTTC. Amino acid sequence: CSVRDNYEQYF.

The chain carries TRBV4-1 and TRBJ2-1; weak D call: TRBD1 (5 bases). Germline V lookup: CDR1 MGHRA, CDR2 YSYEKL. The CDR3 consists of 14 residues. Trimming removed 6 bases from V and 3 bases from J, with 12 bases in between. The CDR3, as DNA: TGCGCCAGCAGTGTCAGGGTGAACTACAATGAGCAGTTCTTC. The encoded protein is CASSVRVNYNEQFF.

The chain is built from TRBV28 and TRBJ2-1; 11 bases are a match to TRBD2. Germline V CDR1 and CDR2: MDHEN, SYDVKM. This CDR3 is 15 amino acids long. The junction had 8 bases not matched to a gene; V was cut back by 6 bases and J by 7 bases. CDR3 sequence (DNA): TGTGCCAGCAGGCTATTGACTAGCGGGACAAATGAGCAGTTCTTC. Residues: CASRLLTSGTNEQFF.

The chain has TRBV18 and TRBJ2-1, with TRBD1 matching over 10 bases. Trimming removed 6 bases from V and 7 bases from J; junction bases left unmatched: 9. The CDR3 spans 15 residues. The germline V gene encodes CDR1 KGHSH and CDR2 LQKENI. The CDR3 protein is CASSRSGQGQNEQFF. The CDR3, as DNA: TGTGCCAGCTCCCGGTCGGGACAGGGGCAGAATGAGCAGTTCTTC.

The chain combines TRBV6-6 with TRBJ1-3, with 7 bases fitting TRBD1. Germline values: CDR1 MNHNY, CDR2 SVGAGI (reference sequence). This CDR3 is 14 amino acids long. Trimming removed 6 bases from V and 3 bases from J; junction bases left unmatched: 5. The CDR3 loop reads CASSPGTVGNTIYF. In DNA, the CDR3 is TGTGCCAGCAGCCCCGGGACAGTTGGAAACACCATATATTTT.

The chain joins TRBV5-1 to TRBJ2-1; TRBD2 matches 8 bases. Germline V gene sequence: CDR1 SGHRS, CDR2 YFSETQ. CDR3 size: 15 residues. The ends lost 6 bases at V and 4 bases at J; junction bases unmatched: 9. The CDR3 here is CASTQGGGPYNEQFF. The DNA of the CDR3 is TGCGCCAGCACCCAAGGCGGGGGGCCGTACAATGAGCAGTTCTTC.

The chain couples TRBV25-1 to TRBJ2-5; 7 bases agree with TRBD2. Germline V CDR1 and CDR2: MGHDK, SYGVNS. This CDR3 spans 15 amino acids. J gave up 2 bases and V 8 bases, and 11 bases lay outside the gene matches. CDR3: CASETGGTGQETQYF. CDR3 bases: TGTGCCAGCGAGACGGGGGGTACCGGGCAAGAGACCCAGTACTTC.

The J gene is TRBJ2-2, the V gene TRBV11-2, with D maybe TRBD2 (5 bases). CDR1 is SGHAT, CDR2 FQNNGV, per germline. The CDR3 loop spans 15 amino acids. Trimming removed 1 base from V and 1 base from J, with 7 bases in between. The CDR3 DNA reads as TGTGCCAGCAGCTTAGGGACTTGGAACACCGGGGAGCTGTTTTTT. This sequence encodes CASSLGTWNTGELFF.

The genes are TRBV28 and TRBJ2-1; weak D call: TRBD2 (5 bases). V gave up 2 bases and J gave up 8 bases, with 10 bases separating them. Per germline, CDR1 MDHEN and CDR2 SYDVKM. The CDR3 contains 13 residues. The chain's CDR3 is CASSLLAYHEQFF. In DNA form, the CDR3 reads TGTGCCAGCAGTTTACTAGCTTACCATGAGCAGTTCTTC.

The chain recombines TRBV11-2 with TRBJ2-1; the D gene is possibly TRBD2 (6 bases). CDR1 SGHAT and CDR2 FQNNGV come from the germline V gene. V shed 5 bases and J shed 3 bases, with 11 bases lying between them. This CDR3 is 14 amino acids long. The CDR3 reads CASSPRGFYNEQFF. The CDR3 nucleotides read TGTGCCAGCAGCCCACGGGGGTTCTACAATGAGCAGTTCTTC.

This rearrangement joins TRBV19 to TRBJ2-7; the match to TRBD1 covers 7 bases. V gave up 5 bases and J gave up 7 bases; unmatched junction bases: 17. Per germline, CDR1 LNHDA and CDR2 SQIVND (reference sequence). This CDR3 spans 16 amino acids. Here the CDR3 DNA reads TGTGCCAGTAGTGTACTCCCGGGACAGCCTCCTGGAGAGCAGTACTTC. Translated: CASSVLPGQPPGEQYF. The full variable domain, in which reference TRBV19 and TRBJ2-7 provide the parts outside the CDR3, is DGGITQSPKYLFRKEGQNVTLSCEQNLNHDAMYWYRQDPGQGLRLIYYSQIVNDFQKGDIAEGYSVSREKKESFPLTVTSAQKNPTAFYLCASSVLPGQPPGEQYFGPGTRLTVT.

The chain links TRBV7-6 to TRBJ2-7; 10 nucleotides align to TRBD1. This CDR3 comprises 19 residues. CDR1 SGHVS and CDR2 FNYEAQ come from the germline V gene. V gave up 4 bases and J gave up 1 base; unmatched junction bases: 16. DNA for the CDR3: TGTGCCAGCAGCTCATCCGCTCCTTCCGGGACAGGGGCGTCCTACGAGCAGTACTTC. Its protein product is CASSSSAPSGTGASYEQYF.

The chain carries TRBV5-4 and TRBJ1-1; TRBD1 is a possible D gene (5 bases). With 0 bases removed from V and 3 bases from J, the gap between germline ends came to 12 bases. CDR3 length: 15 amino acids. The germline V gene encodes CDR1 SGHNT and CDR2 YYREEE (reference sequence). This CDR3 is CASSLGPRGDTEAFF. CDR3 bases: TGTGCCAGCAGCTTGGGCCCCCGGGGGGACACTGAAGCTTTCTTT. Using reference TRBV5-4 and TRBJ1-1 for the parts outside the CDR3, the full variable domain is ETGVTQSPTHLIKTRGQQVTLRCSSQSGHNTVSWYQQALGQGPQFIFQYYREEENGRGNFPPRFSGLQFPNYSSELNVNALELDDSALYLCASSLGPRGDTEAFFGQGTRLTVV.

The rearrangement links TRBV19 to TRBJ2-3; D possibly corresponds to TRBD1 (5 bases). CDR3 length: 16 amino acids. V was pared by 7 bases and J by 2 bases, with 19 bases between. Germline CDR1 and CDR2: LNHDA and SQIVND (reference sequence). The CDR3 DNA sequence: TGTGCCAGTAAGGGGTCGGCGCAGGCCTCCACAGATACGCAGTATTTT. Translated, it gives CASKGSAQASTDTQYF.

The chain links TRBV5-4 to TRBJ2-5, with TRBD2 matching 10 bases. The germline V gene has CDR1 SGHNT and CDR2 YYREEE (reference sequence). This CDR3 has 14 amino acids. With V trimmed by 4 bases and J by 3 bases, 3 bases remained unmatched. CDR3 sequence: CASSAGTSEETQYF. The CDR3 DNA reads TGTGCCAGCAGCGCCGGGACTAGCGAAGAGACCCAGTACTTC. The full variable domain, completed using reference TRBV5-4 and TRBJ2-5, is ETGVTQSPTHLIKTRGQQVTLRCSSQSGHNTVSWYQQALGQGPQFIFQYYREEENGRGNFPPRFSGLQFPNYSSELNVNALELDDSALYLCASSAGTSEETQYFGPGTRLLVL.

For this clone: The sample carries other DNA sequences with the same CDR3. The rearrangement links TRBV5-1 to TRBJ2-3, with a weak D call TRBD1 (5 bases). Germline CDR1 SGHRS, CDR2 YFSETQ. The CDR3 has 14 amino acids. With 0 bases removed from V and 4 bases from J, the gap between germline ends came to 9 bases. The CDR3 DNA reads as TGCGCCAGCAGCTTGGCAGGGTGGGCAGATACGCAGTATTTT. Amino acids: CASSLAGWADTQYF.

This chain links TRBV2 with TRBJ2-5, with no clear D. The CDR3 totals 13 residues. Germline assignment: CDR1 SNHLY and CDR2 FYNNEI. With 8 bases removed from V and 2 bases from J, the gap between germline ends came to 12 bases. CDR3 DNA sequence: TGTGCCAGCGGGTACAGACCTCAAGAGACCCAGTACTTC. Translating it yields CASGYRPQETQYF.